What follows describes a single T cell receptor beta chain. The data were taken from a study of shared clonotypes between healthy human individuals. Clones were sequenced by immunoSEQ multiplex PCR, and TCRdb holds only the in-frame ones, with some missing. The table shows some 2.3 million clones, with 85% to 95% occurring only once. V dropped 6 bases and J dropped 4 bases, with 16 bases sitting between them. The germline CDR1 and CDR2 sequences are MNHEY and SVGAGI. The CDR3 runs to 14 residues. The receptor comes from a man between 18 and 35 years old in good health. Some clones in this sample may be carry-over from other donors' samples. V and J are TRBV6-5 and TRBJ2-7, with D perhaps given as TRBD1 or TRBD2 (5 bases each). The material sequenced was naive CD4+ T cells from PBMCs. The subset was: CD45RA+ positively selected. The CDR3: CASRSGTDTYEQYF. CDR3 DNA: TGTGCCAGCAGATCCGGGACGGATACGTACGAGCAGTACTTC.